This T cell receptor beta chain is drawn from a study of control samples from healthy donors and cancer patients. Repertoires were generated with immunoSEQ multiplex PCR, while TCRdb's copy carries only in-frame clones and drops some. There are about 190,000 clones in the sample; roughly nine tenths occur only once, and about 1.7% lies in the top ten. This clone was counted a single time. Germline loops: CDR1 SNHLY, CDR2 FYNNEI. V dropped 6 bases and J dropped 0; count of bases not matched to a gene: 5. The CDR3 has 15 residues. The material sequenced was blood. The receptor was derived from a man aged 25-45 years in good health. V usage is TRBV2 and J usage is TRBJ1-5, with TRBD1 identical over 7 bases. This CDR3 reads CASRGTDNSNQPQHF. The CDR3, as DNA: TGTGCCAGCAGGGGGACAGACAATAGCAATCAGCCCCAGCATTTT.